This record looks at one TCR beta chain sequence and its context. No antigen is known for it. The sample is drawn from a study of CXCR3-negative and CXCR3-positive naive CD8 T cells. Study-level findings and limits: Much lower diversity was found in memory CD8+ cells, while both naive subsets had comparably high diversity.

Libraries of TRB cDNA were made by 5' RACE and carried UMIs. TCRdb reprocessed the 5' RACE reads and keeps a single row for each CDR3 protein, giving no DNA. This sample's table has tens of thousands of distinct CDR3 sequences. The length of the CDR3 is 14 residues. CDR1 DFQATT and CDR2 SNEGSKA come from the germline V gene (reference sequence). Sequences were obtained from naive CXCR3- CD8+ T cells from blood. The subset is: CD45RO-CCR7+CD27+CD95- naive CD8+ T cells lacking CXCR3 (TNR3-). The J gene is TRBJ2-7, the V gene TRBV20-1. This receptor was obtained from a human donor in good health. Some clones in this sample may be carry-over from other donors' samples. The CDR3 protein is CSASWADSSYEQYF.